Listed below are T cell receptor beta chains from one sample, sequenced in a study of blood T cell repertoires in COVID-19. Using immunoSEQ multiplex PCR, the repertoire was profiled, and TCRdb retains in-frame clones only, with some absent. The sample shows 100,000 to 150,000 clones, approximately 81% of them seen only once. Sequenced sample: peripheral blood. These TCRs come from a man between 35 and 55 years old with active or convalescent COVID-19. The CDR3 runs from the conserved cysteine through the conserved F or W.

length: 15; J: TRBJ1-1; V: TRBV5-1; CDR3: CASSSQGQMNTEAFF
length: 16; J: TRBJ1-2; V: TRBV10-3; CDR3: CAISAGQGAKNYGYTF
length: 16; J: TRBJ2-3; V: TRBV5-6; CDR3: CASSFILAGLTDTQYF
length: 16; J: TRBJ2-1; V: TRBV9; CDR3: CASSSRTSGRADEQFF
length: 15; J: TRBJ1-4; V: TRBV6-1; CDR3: CASRHQGTVNEKLFF
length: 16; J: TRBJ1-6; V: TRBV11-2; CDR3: CASSSPRGQNNSPLHF
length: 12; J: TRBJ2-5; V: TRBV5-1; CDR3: CASGYGEETQYF
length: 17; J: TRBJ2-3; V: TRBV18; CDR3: CASSPPSTEPNTDTQYF
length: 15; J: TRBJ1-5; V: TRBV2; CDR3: CASSDTGKGNQPQHF
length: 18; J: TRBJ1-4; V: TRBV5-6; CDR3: CASSLAGTGRGTNEKLFF
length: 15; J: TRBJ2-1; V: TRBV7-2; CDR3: CASSSWVGSGAQQFF
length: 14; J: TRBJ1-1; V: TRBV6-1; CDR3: CASSEAQGNTEAFF
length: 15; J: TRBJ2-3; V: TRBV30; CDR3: CACVGASGSADTQYF
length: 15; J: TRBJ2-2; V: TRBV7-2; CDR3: CASSGLAVNTGELFF
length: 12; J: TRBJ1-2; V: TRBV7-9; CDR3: CASSLLASGYTF
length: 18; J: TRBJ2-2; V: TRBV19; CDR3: CASSTPGQGVRGTGELFF
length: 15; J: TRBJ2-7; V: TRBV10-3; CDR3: CAISGNSGTGDEQYF
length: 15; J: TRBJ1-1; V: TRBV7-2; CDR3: CASSPRDRTFTEAFF
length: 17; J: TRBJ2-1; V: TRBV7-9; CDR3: CASRIPSPQGSYNEQFF
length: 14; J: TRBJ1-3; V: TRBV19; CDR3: CASSIVLPGNTIYF
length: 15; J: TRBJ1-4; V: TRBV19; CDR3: CASSLQGNTNEKLFF
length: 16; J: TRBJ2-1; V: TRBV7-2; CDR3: CASSLRGLPAYNEQFF
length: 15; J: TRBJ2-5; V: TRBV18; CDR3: CASSPPPSGWETQYF
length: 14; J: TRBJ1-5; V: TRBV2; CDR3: CASSRTDGNQPQHF
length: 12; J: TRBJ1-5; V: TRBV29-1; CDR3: CSVVEGNQPQHF
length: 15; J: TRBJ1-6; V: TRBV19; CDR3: CASSLGQDYNSPLHF
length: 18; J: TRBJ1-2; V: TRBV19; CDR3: CASSIRRQGKAYDYGYTF
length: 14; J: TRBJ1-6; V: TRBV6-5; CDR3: CASSKQGVGSPLHF
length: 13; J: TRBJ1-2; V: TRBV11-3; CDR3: CASSPDRDGGYTF
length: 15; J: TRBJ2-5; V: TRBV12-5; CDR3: CASGSDRTRQETQYF
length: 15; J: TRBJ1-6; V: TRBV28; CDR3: CASSLPVTYNSPLHF
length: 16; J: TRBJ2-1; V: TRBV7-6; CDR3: CASSFSSGSRGNEQFF